The present TCR beta chain was sequenced within a study of somatic mutations in cytotoxic T cells in rheumatoid arthritis. Of the blood donors acting as healthy controls, 55% were female, and their median age was about 61 years (range about 21-80). Broader study findings: About an eighth of the roughly 60 patients had a largest CD8+ clone above 20% of CD8+ cells. Slight TRBV07 underrepresentation in rheumatoid arthritis patients went unadjusted for multiple comparisons.

Remarks on this clone: Its antigen is still unknown.

After removal of 5 bases from V and 1 base from J, the junction contained 8 bases not matched to a gene. The V gene's germline CDR1 is SEHNR and CDR2 FQNEAQ (reference sequence). This CDR3 spans 15 amino acids. TCRdb's copy holds only in-frame clones and misses some; the assay was immunoSEQ multiplex PCR. This table has 11,000 or so clones, roughly 73% appearing once. V usage is TRBV7-9 and J usage is TRBJ2-7; 7 nucleotides match TRBD1. The sample comprised CD8+ T cells sorted from blood. This clonotype was obtained from a man aged 55 to 70 in good health. CDR3 protein: CASSRPRDSSYEQYF. The CDR3 DNA is TGTGCCAGCAGCCGACCCAGGGACAGTTCCTACGAGCAGTACTTC.